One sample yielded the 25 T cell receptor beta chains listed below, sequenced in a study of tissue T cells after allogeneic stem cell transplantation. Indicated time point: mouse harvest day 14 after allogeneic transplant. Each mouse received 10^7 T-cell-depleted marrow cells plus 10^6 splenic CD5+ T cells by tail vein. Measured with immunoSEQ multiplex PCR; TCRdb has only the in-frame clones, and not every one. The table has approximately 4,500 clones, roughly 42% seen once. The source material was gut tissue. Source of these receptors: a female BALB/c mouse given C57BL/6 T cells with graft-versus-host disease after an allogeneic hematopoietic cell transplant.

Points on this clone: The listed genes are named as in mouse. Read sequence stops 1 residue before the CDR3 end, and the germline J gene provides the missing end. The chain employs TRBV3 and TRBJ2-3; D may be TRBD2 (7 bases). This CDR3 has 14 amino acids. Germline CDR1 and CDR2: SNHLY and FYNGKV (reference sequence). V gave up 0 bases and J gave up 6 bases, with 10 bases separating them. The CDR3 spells CASSLARGGETLYF. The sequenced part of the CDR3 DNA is TGTGCCAGCAGCTTAGCAAGGGGGGGGGAAACGCTGTAT.

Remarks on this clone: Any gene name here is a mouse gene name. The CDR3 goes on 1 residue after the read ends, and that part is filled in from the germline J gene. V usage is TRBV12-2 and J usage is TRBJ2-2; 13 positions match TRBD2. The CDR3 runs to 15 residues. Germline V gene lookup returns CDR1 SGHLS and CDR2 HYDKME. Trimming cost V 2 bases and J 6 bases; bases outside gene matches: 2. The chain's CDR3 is CASSQDWGGAGQLYF. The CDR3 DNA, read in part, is TGTGCCAGCTCTCAGGACTGGGGGGGCGCCGGGCAGCTCTAC.

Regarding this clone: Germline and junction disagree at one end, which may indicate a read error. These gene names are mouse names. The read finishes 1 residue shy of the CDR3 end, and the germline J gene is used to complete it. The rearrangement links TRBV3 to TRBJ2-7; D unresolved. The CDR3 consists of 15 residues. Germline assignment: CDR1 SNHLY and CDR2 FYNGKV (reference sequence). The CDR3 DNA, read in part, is TGTGCCAGCCGCTTACGGGCGGGGAGGACCTATCAACAGTAC. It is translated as CASRLRAGRTYQQY. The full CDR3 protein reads CASRLRAGRTYQQYF.

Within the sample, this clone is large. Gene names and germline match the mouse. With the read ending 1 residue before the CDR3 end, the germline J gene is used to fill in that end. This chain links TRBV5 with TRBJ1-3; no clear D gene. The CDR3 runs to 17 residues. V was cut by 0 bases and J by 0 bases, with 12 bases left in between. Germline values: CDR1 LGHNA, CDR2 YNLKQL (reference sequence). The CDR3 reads CASSQDLAGNSGNTLYF. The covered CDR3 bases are TGTGCCAGCAGCCAAGATCTCGCCGGGAATTCTGGAAATACGCTCTAT.

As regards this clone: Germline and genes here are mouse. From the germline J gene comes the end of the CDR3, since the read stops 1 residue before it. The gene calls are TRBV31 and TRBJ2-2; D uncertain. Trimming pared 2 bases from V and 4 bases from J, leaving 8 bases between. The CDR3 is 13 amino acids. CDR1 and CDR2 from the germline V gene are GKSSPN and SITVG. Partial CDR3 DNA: TGTGCCTGGAGTGGAGGTTTCACCGGGCAGCTCTAC. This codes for CAWSGGFTGQLY. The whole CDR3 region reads CAWSGGFTGQLYF.

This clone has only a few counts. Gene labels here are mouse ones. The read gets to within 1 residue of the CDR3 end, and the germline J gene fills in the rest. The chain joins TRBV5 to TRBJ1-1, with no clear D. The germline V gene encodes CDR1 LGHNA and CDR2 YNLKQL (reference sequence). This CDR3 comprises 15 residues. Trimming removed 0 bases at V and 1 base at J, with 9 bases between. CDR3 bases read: TGTGCCAGCAGCCAAGATAGCGCAGGGAACACAGAAGTCTTC. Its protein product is CASSQDSAGNTEVF. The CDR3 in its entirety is CASSQDSAGNTEVFF.

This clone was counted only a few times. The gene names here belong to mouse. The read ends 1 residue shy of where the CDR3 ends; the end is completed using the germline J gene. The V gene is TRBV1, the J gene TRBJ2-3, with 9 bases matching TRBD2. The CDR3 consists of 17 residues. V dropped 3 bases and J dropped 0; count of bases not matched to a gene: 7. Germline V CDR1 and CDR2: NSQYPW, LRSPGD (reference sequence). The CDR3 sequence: CTCSAGTGSSSAETLYF. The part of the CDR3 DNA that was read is TGCACCTGCAGTGCCGGGACTGGGAGTTCTAGTGCAGAAACGCTGTAT.

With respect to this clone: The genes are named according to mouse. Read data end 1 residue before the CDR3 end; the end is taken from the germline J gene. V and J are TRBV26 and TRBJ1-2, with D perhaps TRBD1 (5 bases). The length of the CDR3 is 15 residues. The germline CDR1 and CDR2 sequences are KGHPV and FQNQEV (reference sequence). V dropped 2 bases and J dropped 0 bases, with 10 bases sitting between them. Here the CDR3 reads CASSLPGPANSDYTF. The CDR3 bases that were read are TGTGCCAGCAGTCTGCCGGGACCGGCAAACTCCGACTACACC.

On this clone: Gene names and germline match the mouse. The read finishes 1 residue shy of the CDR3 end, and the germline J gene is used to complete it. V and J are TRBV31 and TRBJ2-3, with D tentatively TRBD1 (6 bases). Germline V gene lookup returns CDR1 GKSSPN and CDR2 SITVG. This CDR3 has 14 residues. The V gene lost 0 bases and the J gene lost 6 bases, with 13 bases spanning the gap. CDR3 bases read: TGTGCCTGGAGTCTGCGCAGGGGAAGGGAAACGCTGTAT. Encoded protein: CAWSLRRGRETLY. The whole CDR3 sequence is CAWSLRRGRETLYF.

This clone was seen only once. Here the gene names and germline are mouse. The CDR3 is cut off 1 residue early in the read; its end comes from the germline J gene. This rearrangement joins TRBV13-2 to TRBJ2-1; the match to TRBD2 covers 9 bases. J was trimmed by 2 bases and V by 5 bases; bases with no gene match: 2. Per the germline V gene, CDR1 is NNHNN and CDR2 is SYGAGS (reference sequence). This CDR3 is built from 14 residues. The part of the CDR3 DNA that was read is TGTGCCAGCGGCAGACTGGGGGACTATGCTGAGCAGTTC. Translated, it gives CASGRLGDYAEQF. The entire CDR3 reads CASGRLGDYAEQFF.

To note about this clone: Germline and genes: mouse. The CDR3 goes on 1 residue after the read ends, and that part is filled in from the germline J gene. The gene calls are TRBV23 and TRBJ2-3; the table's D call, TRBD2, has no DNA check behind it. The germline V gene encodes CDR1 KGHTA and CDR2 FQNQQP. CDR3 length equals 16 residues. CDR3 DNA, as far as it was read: TGCTCCAGCAGCCTGACTGGGGTCTCTAGTGCAGAAACGCTGTAT. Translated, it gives CSSSLTGVSSAETLY. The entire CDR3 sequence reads CSSSLTGVSSAETLYF.

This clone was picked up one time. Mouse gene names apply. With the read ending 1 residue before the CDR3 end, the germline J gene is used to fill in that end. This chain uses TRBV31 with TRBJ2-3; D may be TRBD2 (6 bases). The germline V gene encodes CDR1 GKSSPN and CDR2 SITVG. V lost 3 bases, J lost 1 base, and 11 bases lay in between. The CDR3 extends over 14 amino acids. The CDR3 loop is CAWRPAGGAETLYF. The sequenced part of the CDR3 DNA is TGTGCCTGGAGGCCCGCTGGGGGTGCAGAAACGCTGTAT. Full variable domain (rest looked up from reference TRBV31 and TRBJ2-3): AQTIHQWPVAEIKAVGSPLSLGCTIKGKSSPNLYWYWQATGGTLQQLFYSITVGQVESVVQLNLSASRPKDDQFILSTEKLLLSHSGFYLCAWRPAGGAETLYFGSGTRLTVL.

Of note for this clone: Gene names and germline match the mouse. This CDR3 is CASSFRQGHTEVFF. Incomplete CDR3 DNA: TGTGCCAGCAGCTTTCGACAGGGGCACACAGAAGTCTTC. V gene TRBV26 combines with J gene TRBJ1-1; 8 nucleotides match TRBD1. The CDR3 extends 1 residue past the end of the read, so its final part is completed from the germline J gene. J lost 3 bases, V lost 6 bases, and 6 bases had no gene match. Looked up from germline, CDR1 is KGHPV and CDR2 is FQNQEV (reference sequence). The CDR3 runs to 14 residues.

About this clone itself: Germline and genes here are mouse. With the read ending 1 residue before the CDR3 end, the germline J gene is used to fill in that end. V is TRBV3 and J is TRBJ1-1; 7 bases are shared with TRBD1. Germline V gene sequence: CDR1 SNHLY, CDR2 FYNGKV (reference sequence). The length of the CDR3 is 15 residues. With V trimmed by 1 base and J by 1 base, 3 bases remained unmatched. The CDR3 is CASSLEGQKNTEVFF. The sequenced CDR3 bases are TGTGCCAGCAGCTTAGAGGGACAGAAAAACACAGAAGTCTTC.

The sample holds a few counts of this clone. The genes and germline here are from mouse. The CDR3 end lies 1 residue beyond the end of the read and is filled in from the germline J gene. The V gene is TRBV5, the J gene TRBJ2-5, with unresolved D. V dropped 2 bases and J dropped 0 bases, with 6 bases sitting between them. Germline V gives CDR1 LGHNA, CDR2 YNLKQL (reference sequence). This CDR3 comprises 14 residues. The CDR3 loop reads CASSQQFNQDTQYF. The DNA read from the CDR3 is TGTGCCAGCAGCCAACAGTTTAACCAAGACACCCAGTAC.

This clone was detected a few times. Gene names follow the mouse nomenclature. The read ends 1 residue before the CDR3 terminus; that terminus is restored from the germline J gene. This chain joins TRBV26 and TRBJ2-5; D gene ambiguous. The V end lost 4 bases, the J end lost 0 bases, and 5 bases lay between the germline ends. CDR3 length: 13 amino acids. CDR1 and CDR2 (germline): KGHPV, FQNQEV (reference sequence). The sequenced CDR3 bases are TGTGCCAGCAGTCGTCAAAACCAAGACACCCAGTAC. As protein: CASSRQNQDTQY. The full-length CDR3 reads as CASSRQNQDTQYF.

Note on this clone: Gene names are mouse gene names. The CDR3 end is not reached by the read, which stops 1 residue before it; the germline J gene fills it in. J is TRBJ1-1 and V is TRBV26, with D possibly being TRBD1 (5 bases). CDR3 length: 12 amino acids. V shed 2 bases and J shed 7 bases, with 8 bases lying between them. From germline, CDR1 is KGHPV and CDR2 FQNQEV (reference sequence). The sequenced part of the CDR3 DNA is TGTGCCAGCAGTCTGGAGGGGAGAGAAGTCTTC. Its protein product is CASSLEGREVF. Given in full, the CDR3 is CASSLEGREVFF.

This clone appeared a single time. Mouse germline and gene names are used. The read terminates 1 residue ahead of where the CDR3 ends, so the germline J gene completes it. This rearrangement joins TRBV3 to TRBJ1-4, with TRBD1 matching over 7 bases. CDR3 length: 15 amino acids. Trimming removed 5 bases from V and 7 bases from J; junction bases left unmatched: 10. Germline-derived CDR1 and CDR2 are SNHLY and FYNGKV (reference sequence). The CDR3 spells CASSPGGREGERLFF. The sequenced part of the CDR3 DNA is TGTGCCAGCAGCCCAGGGGGGAGAGAGGGCGAAAGATTATTT.

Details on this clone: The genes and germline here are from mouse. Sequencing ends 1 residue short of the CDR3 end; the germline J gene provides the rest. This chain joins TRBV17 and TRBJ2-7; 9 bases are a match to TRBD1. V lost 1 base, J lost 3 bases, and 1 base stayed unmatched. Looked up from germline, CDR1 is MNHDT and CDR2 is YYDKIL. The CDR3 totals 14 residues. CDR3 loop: CASSRVGQGYEQYF. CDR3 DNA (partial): TGTGCTAGCAGTAGAGTGGGACAGGGCTATGAACAGTAC.

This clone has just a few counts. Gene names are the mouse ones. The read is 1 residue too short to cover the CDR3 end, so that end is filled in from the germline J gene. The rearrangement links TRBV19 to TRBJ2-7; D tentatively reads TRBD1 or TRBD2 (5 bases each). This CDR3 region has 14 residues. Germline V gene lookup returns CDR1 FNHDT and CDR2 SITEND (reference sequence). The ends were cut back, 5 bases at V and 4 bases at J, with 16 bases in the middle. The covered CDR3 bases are TGTGCCAGCAGCCCCGCGGGGGTCATTTATGAACAGTAC. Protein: CASSPAGVIYEQY. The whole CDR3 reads CASSPAGVIYEQYF.

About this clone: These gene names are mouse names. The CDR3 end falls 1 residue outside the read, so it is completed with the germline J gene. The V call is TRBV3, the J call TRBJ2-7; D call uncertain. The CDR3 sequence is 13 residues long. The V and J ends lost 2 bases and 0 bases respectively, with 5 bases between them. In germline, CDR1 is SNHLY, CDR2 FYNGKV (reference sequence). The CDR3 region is CASSLRSSYEQYF. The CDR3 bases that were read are TGTGCCAGCAGCTTACGTAGCTCCTATGAACAGTAC. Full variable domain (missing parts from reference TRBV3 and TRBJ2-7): GPKVLQIPSHQIIDMGQMVTLNCDPVSNHLYFYWYKQILGQQMEFLVNFYNGKVMEKSKLFKDQFSVERPDGSYFTLKIQPTALEDSAVYFCASSLRSSYEQYFGPGTRLTVL.

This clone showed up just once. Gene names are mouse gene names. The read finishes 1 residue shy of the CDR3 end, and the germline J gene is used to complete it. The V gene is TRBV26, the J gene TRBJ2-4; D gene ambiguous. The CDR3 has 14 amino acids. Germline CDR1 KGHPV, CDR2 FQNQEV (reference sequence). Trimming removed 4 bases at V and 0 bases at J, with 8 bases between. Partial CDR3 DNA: TGTGCCAGCAGTCCCTCAGTTAGTCAAAACACCTTGTAC. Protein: CASSPSVSQNTLY. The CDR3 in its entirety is CASSPSVSQNTLYF.

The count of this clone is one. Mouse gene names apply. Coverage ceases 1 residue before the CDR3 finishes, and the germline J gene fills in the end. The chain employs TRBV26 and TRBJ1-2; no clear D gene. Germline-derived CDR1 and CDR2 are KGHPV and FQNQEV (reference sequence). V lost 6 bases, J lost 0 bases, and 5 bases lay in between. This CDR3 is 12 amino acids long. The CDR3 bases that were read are TGTGCCAGCAGGACATCAAACTCCGACTACACC. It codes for CASRTSNSDYT. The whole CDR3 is CASRTSNSDYTF.

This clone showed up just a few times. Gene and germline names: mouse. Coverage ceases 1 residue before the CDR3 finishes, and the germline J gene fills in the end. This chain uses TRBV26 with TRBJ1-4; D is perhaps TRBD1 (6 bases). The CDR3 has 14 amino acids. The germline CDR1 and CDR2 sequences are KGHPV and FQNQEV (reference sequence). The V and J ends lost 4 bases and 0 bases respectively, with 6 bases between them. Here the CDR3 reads CASSRTVSNERLFF. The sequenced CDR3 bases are TGTGCCAGCAGTCGGACAGTTTCCAACGAAAGATTATTT. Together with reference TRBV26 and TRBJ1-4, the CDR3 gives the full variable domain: NSKVIQTPRYLVKGQGQKAKMRCIPEKGHPVVFWYQQNKNNEFKFLINFQNQEVLQQIDMTEKRFSAECPSNSPCSLEIQSSEAGDSALYLCASSRTVSNERLFFGHGTKLSVL.

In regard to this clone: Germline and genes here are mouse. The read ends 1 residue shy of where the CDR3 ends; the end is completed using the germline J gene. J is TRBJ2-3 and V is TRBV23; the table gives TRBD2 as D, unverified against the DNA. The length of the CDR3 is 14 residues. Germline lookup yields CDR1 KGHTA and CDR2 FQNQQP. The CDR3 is CSSSPQTSAETLYF. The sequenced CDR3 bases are TGCTCCAGCAGTCCCCAAACTAGTGCAGAAACGCTGTAT.